This TCR beta chain was sequenced during a study of CD8 T cells in ankylosing spondylitis. Whole-study findings and limits: Clones linked to disease, bearing a CD8+ phenotype, were relatively rare in peripheral blood. Existing reports had already noted some motif variants in reactive arthritis synovial fluid and blood.

One entry per CDR3 protein, called by TCRdb with MiXCR from the 5' RACE reads. The sample comprises 200,000 to 250,000 distinct CDR3 sequences, 8% to 11% of which are singletons, and 21% rests with the top ten. The length of the CDR3 is 16 residues. The germline V gene encodes CDR1 SGHRS and CDR2 YFSETQ. Trimming cost V 0 bases and J 3 bases; bases outside gene matches: 1. This clonotype was detected many times. Its specificity is unknown. This sequence joins TRBV5-1 and TRBJ1-6, with 9 positions matching TRBD1. The source is a male donor with ankylosing spondylitis or in good health (not recorded which). Input material: blood, either unsorted or a sorted T cell fraction (not recorded which). The DNA for the CDR3 is TGCGCCAGCAGCTTGGAGGGACAGGGCTATAATTCACCCCTCCACTTT. As protein: CASSLEGQGYNSPLHF. Drawing the rest from reference TRBV5-1 and TRBJ1-6, the complete variable domain is KAGVTQTPRYLIKTRGQQVTLSCSPISGHRSVSWYQQTPGQGLQFLFEYFSETQRNKGNFPGRFSGRQFSNSRSEMNVSTLELGDSALYLCASSLEGQGYNSPLHFGNGTRLTVT.